The rows below give T cell receptor beta chains drawn from one sample of a study of blood T cell repertoires in COVID-19. Measured with immunoSEQ multiplex PCR; TCRdb has only the in-frame clones, and not every one. The sample includes roughly 340,000 clones, about 88% of them seen just once. Sequencing used peripheral blood. These receptors all come from a woman aged 70-85 years with COVID-19, enrolled during active disease. Each CDR3 is given with its conserved first and last residue. The order of the fields is J gene, clone size, V gene, D gene, CDR3 DNA, CDR3 protein. A D gene is named only where the DNA matches it firmly. Only some rows state a clone size, as once, few, many or a class for expanded clones.

>TRBJ2-3|-|TRBV9|TRBD2
TGTGCCAGCGGGACAGGCTCCTCTAGCGGGGGGGCCGGTGGCACAGATACGCAGTATTTT
CASGTGSSSGGAGGTDTQYF
>TRBJ1-2|-|TRBV18|TRBD1
TGTGCCAGCTCACCGGGACAGGACTTCTATGGCTACACCTTC
CASSPGQDFYGYTF
>TRBJ1-2|-|TRBV24-1|-
TGTGCCACCAGTGATTTCCGGGGGGCCCTAATATATTTATCCGGCTACACCTTC
CATSDFRGALIYLSGYTF
>TRBJ1-2|-|TRBV7-2|TRBD1
TGTGCCAGCAGCTTAGGACTACAGGGGTCCCCTGGCTACACCTTC
CASSLGLQGSPGYTF
>TRBJ1-5|-|TRBV19|-
TGTGCCAGTAGTATAAACAGCCATAGCAATCAGCCCCAGCATTTT
CASSINSHSNQPQHF
>TRBJ2-3|-|TRBV4-2|TRBD2
TGTGCCAGCAGCCAGGCCCGTACCACTCTAGCGGGGGCGTCCCGGAGCACAGATACGCAGTATTTT
CASSQARTTLAGASRSTDTQYF
>TRBJ1-1|-|TRBV2|-
TGTGCCAGCAGCCCCCAACGGACTGAAGCTTTCTTT
CASSPQRTEAFF
>TRBJ1-1|-|TRBV20-1|-
TGCAGTGCTAGTCGGCAGGGCAGGGGCACTGAAGCTTTCTTT
CSASRQGRGTEAFF
>TRBJ1-2|-|TRBV9|TRBD1
TGTGCCAGCAGGCCCACAGGGGGCTATGGCTACACCTTC
CASRPTGGYGYTF
>TRBJ2-7|-|TRBV5-1|TRBD1
TGCGCCAGCAGCTGGGGACAGGGCCCCTACGAGCAGTACTTC
CASSWGQGPYEQYF
>TRBJ2-3|-|TRBV11-2|-
TGTGCCAGCAGCTTATCCAGGGGTGGAGATACGCAGTATTTT
CASSLSRGGDTQYF
>TRBJ1-2|-|TRBV27|-
TGTGCCACCTGGGGCAGATATGGCTACACCTTC
CATWGRYGYTF
>TRBJ1-2|-|TRBV6-5|-
TGTGCCAGCAGTTACTCTCCGGACTACTATGGCTACACCTTC
CASSYSPDYYGYTF
>TRBJ1-1|-|TRBV2|-
TGTGCCAGCAGCTCCTCCGGGAGATACGAAGCTTTCTTT
CASSSSGRYEAFF
>TRBJ1-2|-|TRBV11-2|TRBD1
TGTGCCAGCAGGGGGACAGGGGGCTATGGCTACACCTTC
CASRGTGGYGYTF
>TRBJ1-2|-|TRBV5-1|-
TGCGCCAGCAGCTCCTCGGCAGGGGCAGGGTATGGCTACACCTTC
CASSSSAGAGYGYTF
>TRBJ2-2|-|TRBV24-1|TRBD1
TGTGCCACCAGTGATTGGACAGGGGGCAGTAAAGGCGGGGAGCTGTTTTTT
CATSDWTGGSKGGELFF
>TRBJ1-1|-|TRBV29-1|TRBD1
TGCAGCGTTGGATCGACAGGGGTGAACACTGAAGCTTTCTTT
CSVGSTGVNTEAFF
>TRBJ2-7|-|TRBV7-8|-
TGTGCCAGCAGCTCGACAGTATACGAGCAGTACTTC
CASSSTVYEQYF
>TRBJ1-2|-|TRBV21-1|-
TGTGCCAGCAGCAATGGGAGGTATGGCTACACCTTC
CASSNGRYGYTF
>TRBJ2-7|once|TRBV2|-
TGTGCCAGCAGTGAAAAGTCGTCGTTACAGGGCTCCTACGAGCAGTACTTC
CASSEKSSLQGSYEQYF
>TRBJ1-2|-|TRBV28|TRBD1
TGTGCCAGCAGTGGGACAGGGGGATCTAGCTATGGCTACACCTTC
CASSGTGGSSYGYTF
>TRBJ2-7|-|TRBV7-2|-
TGTGCCAGCAGCTTAACCACAGGGTTTGGCGAGCAGTACTTC
CASSLTTGFGEQYF
>TRBJ1-1|-|TRBV5-1|TRBD1
TGCGCCAGCAGCTGGACAGGGGGCACTGAAGCTTTCTTT
CASSWTGGTEAFF
>TRBJ2-7|-|TRBV12-5|TRBD1
TGTGCTAGTGGTTTGCTTACTCCGGGACAGGCTTCTTACGAGCAGTACTTC
CASGLLTPGQASYEQYF
>TRBJ2-7|-|TRBV2|TRBD1
TGTGCCAGCTTAGGAGCAGGGGGTGGGGAGCAGTACTTC
CASLGAGGGEQYF
>TRBJ1-1|few|TRBV11-3|-
TGTGCCAGCAGCTTAGGGCGGCGGAACACTGAAGCTTTCTTT
CASSLGRRNTEAFF
>TRBJ1-5|-|TRBV6-6|TRBD1
TGTGCCAGCAGTTACGGGCAGGGGGCGCCTCAGCCCCAGCATTTT
CASSYGQGAPQPQHF
>TRBJ1-2|-|TRBV10-2|-
TGCGCCAGCAGTAAAGACAGTATTGACTACACCTTC
CASSKDSIDYTF
>TRBJ1-1|-|TRBV6-2/TRBV6-3|-
TGTGCCAGCAGTTACGGTAGAGAAGCTTTCTTT
CASSYGREAFF
>TRBJ2-7|-|TRBV2|-
TGTGCCAGCTCCCCTTTAGCCTACGAGCAGTACTTC
CASSPLAYEQYF